Below are 13 T cell receptor beta chains sequenced from a single sample in a study of vaccination effects on CD4 cells after COVID-19. No cognate antigen is known for these TCRs. At the end of around 11 days of culture, CD4+ T cells were isolated. Everyone in the study got two shots of either the BNT162b2 or mRNA-1273 vaccine. Sequenced by immunoSEQ multiplex PCR; TCRdb stores in-frame clones only, minus some. This repertoire shows around 47,000 clones, around 70% found once; its top ten account for about 9.5%. Sequenced here: CD4+ T cells from PBMCs cultured without peptide, sampled after COVID-19 vaccination. These receptor sequences come from a human donor who received a COVID-19 vaccine.

This clone was counted a few times. The chain joins TRBV14 to TRBJ2-7, with D uncertain. This CDR3 is 15 amino acids long. The V end lost 1 base, the J end lost 1 base, and 11 bases lay between the germline ends. Germline V gene data show CDR1 as SGHDN and CDR2 as FVKESK. CDR3 nucleotides: TGTGCCAGCAGCCAAGGAAAGGGTTGGTCCTACGAGCAGTACTTC. Translating it yields CASSQGKGWSYEQYF.

V is TRBV11-2 and J is TRBJ2-1; the D gene could be TRBD1 or TRBD2 (6 bases each). Germline V lookup: CDR1 SGHAT, CDR2 FQNNGV. Trimming shortened V by 5 bases and J by 0 bases, and 17 bases separated the two germline ends. The CDR3 extends over 17 amino acids. CDR3 bases: TGTGCCAGCAGCCCCAGAGGGGGACTGAGCTCCTACAATGAGCAGTTCTTC. Translation: CASSPRGGLSSYNEQFF.

The chain combines TRBV7-2 with TRBJ2-1; no firm D call. V was shortened by 1 base and J by 8 bases, with 9 bases between the two germline ends. The germline gives CDR1 SGHTA, CDR2 FQGNSA. This CDR3 has 13 amino acids. CDR3 protein: CASSLVPADEQFF. As DNA, the CDR3 is TGTGCCAGCAGCTTAGTACCCGCCGATGAGCAGTTCTTC.

V and J are TRBV3-1 (or the pseudogene TRBV3-2) and TRBJ1-3; 7 bases align to TRBD1. The V and J ends lost 3 bases and 0 bases, in that order; junction bases with no gene match: 5. The CDR3 is 16 residues long. Germline assignment: CDR1 LGHDT and CDR2 YNNKEL (reference sequence). In nucleotides, the CDR3 is TGTGCCAGCAGCCAGGGACAGACGACCTCTGGAAACACCATATATTTT. Translation: CASSQGQTTSGNTIYF.

This chain uses TRBV5-1 with TRBJ2-1, with D perhaps TRBD2 (5 bases). Germline lookup yields CDR1 SGHRS and CDR2 YFSETQ. The CDR3 has 16 amino acids. Trimming took 0 bases from V and 4 from J, leaving 14 bases between them. DNA for the CDR3: TGCGCCAGCAGCTTGGCCGGGCCGGGATGGTACAATGAGCAGTTCTTC. It translates to CASSLAGPGWYNEQFF.

V and J are TRBV4-1 and TRBJ2-1, with 9 bases that match TRBD2. Germline-derived CDR1 and CDR2 are MGHRA and YSYEKL. This CDR3 has 17 amino acids. The V and J ends lost 2 bases and 6 bases, in that order; junction bases with no gene match: 11. The CDR3 loop reads CASSQSRGGGRVNEQFF. DNA of the CDR3: TGCGCCAGCAGCCAATCTAGAGGGGGCGGGAGGGTCAATGAGCAGTTCTTC.

V usage is TRBV4-2 and J usage is TRBJ2-3; TRBD2 aligns across 11 bases. The CDR3 loop spans 16 amino acids. Per the germline V gene, CDR1 is LGHNA and CDR2 is YNFKEQ. V trimming: 3 bases; J trimming: 0 bases; junction bases outside the gene matches: 2. CDR3 bases: TGTGCCAGCAGCCACCGGACTAGCGGGAGCACAGATACGCAGTATTTT. Translating gives CASSHRTSGSTDTQYF.

V usage is TRBV5-1 and J usage is TRBJ2-2, with 11 bases aligning to TRBD2. The ends lost 8 bases at V and 7 bases at J; junction bases unmatched: 10. Germline lookup yields CDR1 SGHRS and CDR2 YFSETQ. The CDR3 loop spans 15 amino acids. CDR3 sequence (DNA): TGCGCCAGTTATAGCGGGAGGGCCGCCGGCGGGGAGCTGTTTTTT. As protein: CASYSGRAAGGELFF.

The chain combines TRBV6-4 with TRBJ1-2; D remains ambiguous. Trimming left V 3 bases short and J 4 bases short, with 9 bases between. CDR1 MRHNA and CDR2 SNTAGT come from the germline V gene. The CDR3 is 13 residues long. The CDR3 nucleotides are TGTGCCAGCAGTGATTTGGGCACCTATGGCTACACCTTC. It translates to CASSDLGTYGYTF.

This clone was seen a handful of times. The chain carries TRBV15 and TRBJ2-7; 11 nucleotides match TRBD1. V lost 3 bases and J lost 7; bases outside the gene matches: 5. This CDR3 comprises 14 residues. The V gene's germline CDR1 is LNHNV and CDR2 YYDKDF (reference sequence). The CDR3 sequence: CATSSPDRGQEQYF. CDR3 sequence (DNA): TGTGCCACCAGCAGCCCGGACAGGGGGCAAGAGCAGTACTTC.

The V gene is TRBV28, the J gene TRBJ1-2; D may be TRBD1 (6 bases). CDR3 length: 13 amino acids. Germline V lookup: CDR1 MDHEN, CDR2 SYDVKM. With 4 bases removed from V and 8 bases from J, the gap between germline ends came to 14 bases. CDR3 coding DNA: TGTGCCAGCAGTTCTAATACAGGGAACGGCTACACCTTC. Its protein is CASSSNTGNGYTF.

The chain has TRBV27 and TRBJ2-2; D ambiguous. CDR1 MNHEY and CDR2 SMNVEV come from the germline V gene (reference sequence). The V and J ends lost 2 bases and 1 base respectively, with 11 bases between them. The CDR3 totals 16 residues. In nucleotides, the CDR3 is TGTGCCAGCAGTTTACAGGCAGACCTGAACACCGGGGAGCTGTTTTTT. Translating it yields CASSLQADLNTGELFF.

This clone was detected a few times. In nucleotides, the CDR3 is TGCGCCAGCAGCCCGCCCGGCCGGAGATCGAACACCGGGGAGCTGTTTTTT. This codes for CASSPPGRRSNTGELFF. This rearrangement joins TRBV5-1 to TRBJ2-2, with D uncertain. Germline V gives CDR1 SGHRS, CDR2 YFSETQ. The CDR3 has 17 residues. Trimming cost V 4 bases and J 0 bases, with 16 bases left between them.